Below, 21 T cell receptor beta chains from the same sample are listed, as sequenced in a study of T cells after yellow fever vaccination. Each CDR3 protein is one row after TCRdb ran MiXCR on the 5' RACE reads. The table shows around 610,000 distinct CDR3 sequences, with approximately 13% occurring only once. The sequences come from PBMCs, collected on the day of the yellow fever booster vaccination. The source is a man between 25 and 39 years old who received the YFV17D yellow fever vaccine.

This chain connects TRBV5-1 to TRBJ2-1; D perhaps matches TRBD2 (6 bases). The length of the CDR3 is 16 residues. In germline, CDR1 is SGHRS, CDR2 YFSETQ. The V gene lost 2 bases and the J gene lost 4 bases, with 16 bases spanning the gap. CDR3 DNA: TGCGCCAGCAGCTTATTGCGGGGCAGACCTTACAATGAGCAGTTCTTC. This translates into CASSLLRGRPYNEQFF.

This clonotype was counted a few times. The chain recombines TRBV21-1 with TRBJ2-3; TRBD1 is taken as the D call from the table, unchecked against the DNA. TRBV21-1 is an annotated pseudogene. The CDR3 runs to 12 residues. CDR3 sequence reads: CASGGQEDTQYF. The CDR3 bases are TGTGCCAGCGGGGGACAGGAAGATACGCAGTATTTT.

This clonotype showed up many times. The chain employs TRBV12-3 or TRBV12-4 and TRBJ1-1, with TRBD1 as a possible D gene (6 bases). V was shortened by 4 bases and J by 0 bases, with 15 bases between the two germline ends. The CDR3 sequence is 16 residues long. CDR3 in DNA: TGTGCCAGCAGTTCCCCCCCGGGGGCTGTGAACACTGAAGCTTTCTTT. It encodes CASSSPPGAVNTEAFF.

The genes are TRBV6-5 and TRBJ1-6, with TRBD1 as a possible D gene (5 bases). Germline V gene data show CDR1 as MNHEY and CDR2 as SVGAGI. Deletions cut 2 bases from V and 9 bases from J, with 14 bases between. This CDR3 spans 15 amino acids. Here the CDR3 reads CASSYMVGEGSPLHF. The CDR3 DNA follows: TGTGCCAGCAGTTACATGGTGGGGGAGGGTTCACCCCTCCACTTT.

The genes are TRBV7-3 and TRBJ2-1; 11 bases are a match to TRBD2. J gave up 9 bases and V 5 bases, and 9 bases lay outside the gene matches. The CDR3 extends over 15 amino acids. The germline V gene encodes CDR1 SGHTA and CDR2 FQGTGA. The CDR3 loop reads CASSGNSGRAGEQFF. For the CDR3, the DNA is TGTGCCAGCAGCGGGAATAGCGGGAGGGCCGGTGAGCAGTTCTTC.

This clonotype was found a few times. The chain recombines TRBV4-2 with TRBJ2-7; 13 nucleotides line up with TRBD2. The V gene's germline CDR1 is LGHNA and CDR2 YNFKEQ. CDR3 length: 16 amino acids. J gave up 4 bases and V 1 base, and 4 bases lay outside the gene matches. CDR3 sequence (DNA): TGTGCCAGCAGCCAAGGACTAGCGGGAGGACCTTACGAGCAGTACTTC. Translation: CASSQGLAGGPYEQYF.

This clonotype was picked up a small number of times. The chain links TRBV20-1 to TRBJ2-1; 10 nucleotides agree with TRBD2. CDR1 and CDR2 from the germline V gene are DFQATT and SNEGSKA (reference sequence). Trimming at V came to 0 bases and at J to 9 bases, leaving 5 bases not matched to a gene. The CDR3 loop spans 14 amino acids. CDR3 nucleotide sequence: TGCAGTGCTAGAGACCTAGCGGGAGTTGGTGAGCAGTTCTTC. It is translated as CSARDLAGVGEQFF.

This clonotype showed up just a few times. V gene TRBV7-2 combines with J gene TRBJ2-7; no clear D. The CDR3 extends over 15 amino acids. CDR1 and CDR2 from the germline V gene are SGHTA and FQGNSA. V was trimmed by 7 bases and J by 0 bases, leaving 16 bases between them. CDR3: CASNPFGVPSYEQYF. CDR3 in DNA: TGTGCCAGCAATCCCTTTGGAGTCCCCTCCTACGAGCAGTACTTC.

In this sample, this clonotype turned up many times. This chain links TRBV5-6 with TRBJ2-7, with D uncertain. Germline V gene data show CDR1 as SGHDT and CDR2 as YYEEEE. The CDR3 consists of 13 residues. Trimming pared 4 bases from V and 1 base from J, leaving 9 bases between. The CDR3 loop reads CASSLDTSYEQYF. The DNA of the CDR3 is TGTGCCAGCAGCCTTGACACGTCCTACGAGCAGTACTTC.

A few counts support this clonotype. The chain is built from TRBV7-3 and TRBJ2-1; D might be TRBD2 (6 bases). Trimming removed 1 base at V and 5 bases at J, with 30 bases between. This CDR3 comprises 21 residues. Germline V lookup: CDR1 SGHTA, CDR2 FQGTGA. CDR3 sequence reads: CASSLIPFEGGHAIGDNEQFF. In nucleotides, the CDR3 is TGTGCCAGCAGCTTAATCCCGTTTGAGGGAGGCCACGCAATCGGTGACAATGAGCAGTTCTTC. The whole variable domain, remainder taken from reference TRBV7-3 and TRBJ2-1, is GAGVSQTPSNKVTEKGKYVELRCDPISGHTALYWYRQSLGQGPEFLIYFQGTGAADDSGLPNDRFFAVRPEGSVSTLKIQRTERGDSAVYLCASSLIPFEGGHAIGDNEQFFGPGTRLTVL.

This clonotype has just a few counts. The chain employs TRBV23-1 and TRBJ2-7; D unresolved. TRBV23-1 is recorded as an ORF, its role being uncertain. The CDR3 covers 14 residues. V was clipped by 3 bases and J by 2 bases, with 11 bases between them. The CDR3 bases are TGCGCCAGCAGTCATGATGACCCCCCCTACGAGCAGTACTTC. Translation: CASSHDDPPYEQYF.

This clonotype occurred a few times. This sequence joins TRBV9 and TRBJ1-6; no firm D call. V was clipped by 0 bases and J by 8 bases, with 12 bases between them. CDR3 size: 15 residues. CDR1 is SGDLS, CDR2 YYNGEE, per germline. The CDR3 is CASSVEGSSYSPLHF. CDR3 sequence (DNA): TGTGCCAGCAGCGTAGAAGGGTCCTCTTATTCACCCCTCCACTTT.

V gene TRBV6-7 combines with J gene TRBJ2-3, with D uncertain. TRBV6-7 is noted as an ORF with a role that remains uncertain. The V end was cut by 6 bases, the J end by 5 bases, with 15 bases between. The CDR3 has 14 residues. CDR3 sequence (DNA): TGTGCCAGCAGCCGGACCCCCCGCGGAGATACGCAGTATTTT. Translating it yields CASSRTPRGDTQYF.

This clonotype was seen a handful of times. This chain links TRBV12-3 or TRBV12-4 with TRBJ2-7; TRBD1 agrees at 8 bases. The CDR3 covers 14 residues. Trimming removed 6 bases from V and 3 bases from J; junction bases left unmatched: 7. This chain's CDR3 is CASSRGQGVYEQYF. For the CDR3, the DNA is TGTGCCAGCAGCCGCGGACAGGGAGTCTACGAGCAGTACTTC.

This clonotype was seen only a few times. The rearrangement joins TRBV5-1 to TRBJ1-5; the D gene is possibly TRBD1 (5 bases). Between the trimmed V and J ends, which lost 2 bases and 7 bases, there was a span of 19 bases. Germline CDR1 reads SGHRS; CDR2 reads YFSETQ. The CDR3 is made up of 16 amino acids. As DNA, the CDR3 is TGCGCCAGCAGCTTCAAATCCGACAGAAGAAAACAGCCCCAGCATTTT. It translates to CASSFKSDRRKQPQHF.

Ten or more counts support this clonotype. J is TRBJ2-3 and V is TRBV12-3 or TRBV12-4, with 9 bases lining up with TRBD1. The CDR3 has 15 amino acids. V lost 7 bases and J lost 2; bases outside the gene matches: 7. The CDR3, as DNA: TGTGCCAGCAATCCGGGACAGGGCTTCACAGATACGCAGTATTTT. It specifies CASNPGQGFTDTQYF.

The V call is TRBV9, the J call TRBJ1-6, with 8 bases identical to TRBD1. Germline V gives CDR1 SGDLS, CDR2 YYNGEE. Trimming at V came to 0 bases and at J to 4 bases, leaving 0 bases not matched to a gene. The CDR3 contains 15 residues. CDR3 sequence (DNA): TGTGCCAGCAGCGTAGGACAGGGGTATAATTCACCCCTCCACTTT. Protein: CASSVGQGYNSPLHF.

This sequence joins TRBV5-4 and TRBJ2-2, with TRBD2 identical over 10 bases. Per the germline V gene, CDR1 is SGHNT and CDR2 is YYREEE (reference sequence). Losses at the gene ends were 0 bases for V and 1 base for J; bases not matched to a gene: 9. The CDR3 has 19 amino acids. The CDR3 loop is CASSLAPSGRRGNTGELFF. DNA of the CDR3: TGTGCCAGCAGCTTGGCCCCTAGCGGGAGACGTGGGAACACCGGGGAGCTGTTTTTT. The variable domain in full, with the rest retrieved from reference TRBV5-4 and TRBJ2-2, is ETGVTQSPTHLIKTRGQQVTLRCSSQSGHNTVSWYQQALGQGPQFIFQYYREEENGRGNFPPRFSGLQFPNYSSELNVNALELDDSALYLCASSLAPSGRRGNTGELFFGEGSRLTVL.

In this sample, this clonotype turned up a few times. The CDR3 is CASSKTGVGSPLHF. The CDR3, as DNA: TGTGCCAGCAGTAAGACAGGGGTTGGATCACCCCTCCACTTT. The chain combines TRBV12-3 or TRBV12-4 with TRBJ1-6, with 8 bases that match TRBD1. V gave up 5 bases and J gave up 10 bases; unmatched junction bases: 7. The CDR3 sequence is 14 residues long.

The chain's CDR3 is CSTLTSGRGAGELFF. The CDR3 DNA follows: TGCAGCACACTGACTAGCGGGAGGGGGGCCGGGGAGCTGTTTTTT. The V call is TRBV29-1, the J call TRBJ2-2; 14 nucleotides agree with TRBD2. V trimming: 8 bases; J trimming: 6 bases; junction bases outside the gene matches: 8. Germline V gene sequence: CDR1 SQVTM, CDR2 ANQGSEA. The CDR3 sequence is 15 residues long.

This clonotype was detected a few times. CDR3 loop: CASQAEGDTQYF. The DNA of the CDR3 is TGCGCCAGCCAAGCCGAAGGAGATACGCAGTATTTT. J is TRBJ2-3 and V is TRBV10-2; D is unclear. This CDR3 has 12 residues. Germline V gene sequence: CDR1 WSHSY, CDR2 SAAADI. V lost 8 bases, J lost 5 bases, and 11 bases lay in between.